These 16 T cell receptor beta chains originate from one sample sequenced in a study of cytomegalovirus exposure and HLA in healthy donors (dated by TCRdb to about 2017). Receptors were amplified or captured by the immunoSEQ multiplex PCR assay. The multiplex PCR relied on a mix of 60 forward primers for TCR Vbeta segments and 13 reverse primers for TCR Jbeta segments. The table comes from immuneACCESS by way of TCRdb, which keeps in-frame sequences with V and J called. Part of the clones is missing from these tables; in studies checked, under half for an unresolved V gene and the rest for unknown reasons. This sample holds 110,000 to 150,000 clones; 65% to 80% were observed only once. Over 6.5% of the sample is in the top ten clones. Sequenced material: PBMCs. These receptors all stem from a man aged 30 to 45 in good health and CMV-seronegative.

The genes are TRBV2 and TRBJ1-1; the D is unclear. V lost 6 bases and J 6 bases, leaving 11 bases between the germline ends. Germline CDR1 is SNHLY and CDR2 is FYNNEI. The length of the CDR3 is 12 residues. CDR3 amino acids: CASRDRGPEAFF. CDR3 nucleotides: TGTGCCAGCAGAGATCGAGGCCCTGAAGCTTTCTTT.

The CDR3 bases are TGTGCCAGCAGCTACAGCTCTGGAAACACCATATATTTT. This translates into CASSYSSGNTIYF. V gene TRBV7-9 combines with J gene TRBJ1-3; D unresolved. The length of the CDR3 is 13 residues. Germline values: CDR1 SEHNR, CDR2 FQNEAQ (reference sequence). The V end was cut by 4 bases, the J end by 0 bases, with 4 bases between.

This clone was counted a few times. V gene TRBV29-1 combines with J gene TRBJ2-3; possibly TRBD1 for D (5 bases). Germline V lookup: CDR1 SQVTM, CDR2 ANQGSEA. The CDR3 covers 12 residues. V was pared by 8 bases and J by 5 bases, with 14 bases between. CDR3 DNA: TGCAGCAGTGGGGCTCGTGGAGATACGCAGTATTTT. Protein product: CSSGARGDTQYF.

The chain links TRBV28 to TRBJ1-4; 8 bases agree with TRBD1. Per the germline V gene, CDR1 is MDHEN and CDR2 is SYDVKM. There are 15 residues in the CDR3. Trimming at V came to 4 bases and at J to 0 bases, leaving 1 base not matched to a gene. CDR3: CASSSQGATNEKLFF. DNA for the CDR3: TGTGCCAGCAGTTCACAGGGGGCAACTAATGAAAAACTGTTTTTT.

The chain employs TRBV11-3 and TRBJ2-1; 7 bases match TRBD2. There are 16 residues in the CDR3. Germline V gene data show CDR1 as SGHNT and CDR2 as YENEEA. The J segment lost 2 bases and the V segment lost 2 bases, leaving 6 bases of the junction unmatched. DNA of the CDR3: TGTGCCAGCAGCTTAACAACTAGCGCTGCCTACAATGAGCAGTTCTTC. Translated, it gives CASSLTTSAAYNEQFF.

CDR3 sequence (DNA): TGTGCCAGCAGTGAAGATGAGCGACAGTTTCCGAACGAGCAGTACTTC. This sequence encodes CASSEDERQFPNEQYF. The chain is built from TRBV2 and TRBJ2-7; weak D call: TRBD1 (5 bases). This CDR3 comprises 16 residues. The V end lost 1 base, the J end lost 5 bases, and 18 bases lay between the germline ends. Germline V CDR1 and CDR2: SNHLY, FYNNEI.

V and J are TRBV11-2 and TRBJ2-3; 10 positions agree with TRBD2. The V and J ends lost 5 bases and 4 bases, in that order; junction bases with no gene match: 9. CDR3 length equals 16 residues. Germline V gives CDR1 SGHAT, CDR2 FQNNGV. This CDR3 is CASSHLRTSGSDTQYF. Here the CDR3 DNA reads TGTGCCAGCAGCCATCTTAGGACTAGCGGATCAGATACGCAGTATTTT. Looking up the rest from reference TRBV11-2 and TRBJ2-3 gives the full variable domain: EAGVAQSPRYKIIEKRQSVAFWCNPISGHATLYWYQQILGQGPKLLIQFQNNGVVDDSQLPKDRFSAERLKGVDSTLKIQPAKLEDSAVYLCASSHLRTSGSDTQYFGPGTRLTVL.

This clone turned up a few times. V is TRBV2 and J is TRBJ2-7; no clear D. The germline gives CDR1 SNHLY, CDR2 FYNNEI. V was shortened by 6 bases and J by 2 bases, with 5 bases between the two germline ends. The CDR3 covers 11 residues. This chain's CDR3 is CASSVAYEQYF. DNA for the CDR3: TGTGCCAGCAGCGTAGCCTACGAGCAGTACTTC.

The genes are TRBV11-3 and TRBJ2-7; no firm D call. CDR1 SGHNT and CDR2 YENEEA come from the germline V gene. This CDR3 spans 14 amino acids. Trimming stripped 2 bases from V and 0 bases from J, with 8 bases between. This CDR3 reads CASSLFSGSYEQYF. The CDR3 DNA reads as TGTGCCAGCAGCTTATTTTCGGGCTCCTACGAGCAGTACTTC. The complete variable domain, with remaining parts taken from reference TRBV11-3 and TRBJ2-7, reads EAGVVQSPRYKIIEKKQPVAFWCNPISGHNTLYWYLQNLGQGPELLIRYENEEAVDDSQLPKDRFSAERLKGVDSTLKIQPAELGDSAVYLCASSLFSGSYEQYFGPGTRLTVT.

This chain connects TRBV4-2 to TRBJ2-5; weak D call: TRBD2 (6 bases). The J call may be wrong; the DNA end is better matched by TRBJ2-7. Germline CDR1 reads LGHNA; CDR2 reads YNFKEQ. The CDR3 extends over 16 amino acids. The DNA of the CDR3 is TGTGCCAGCAGCCAGGAAGCGGGCGTTAGCTCCTACGAGCAGTACTTC. Encoded protein: CASSQEAGVSSYEQYF.

The V call is TRBV18, the J call TRBJ1-2; TRBD1 aligns across 7 bases. V lost 2 bases, J lost 0 bases, and 3 bases stayed unmatched. Germline V lookup: CDR1 KGHSH, CDR2 LQKENI. The CDR3 runs to 15 residues. The CDR3 DNA sequence: TGTGCCAGCTCACCATCCGGGACAGCTAACTATGGCTACACCTTC. Residues: CASSPSGTANYGYTF.

This clone appeared a few times. V is TRBV28 and J is TRBJ1-5, with 7 bases lining up with TRBD1. Germline V CDR1 and CDR2: MDHEN, SYDVKM. V lost 2 bases and J lost 6; bases outside the gene matches: 7. This CDR3 contains 15 residues. This chain's CDR3 is CASSLAGGEGQPQHF. CDR3 DNA sequence: TGTGCCAGCAGTTTAGCAGGGGGTGAGGGTCAGCCCCAGCATTTT. Together with reference TRBV28 and TRBJ1-5, the CDR3 gives the full variable domain: DVKVTQSSRYLVKRTGEKVFLECVQDMDHENMFWYRQDPGLGLRLIYFSYDVKMKEKGDIPEGYSVSREKKERFSLILESASTNQTSMYLCASSLAGGEGQPQHFGDGTRLSIL.

This clone was seen more than once but under ten times. The chain is built from TRBV28 and TRBJ1-2, with D possibly matching TRBD1 (5 bases). Germline V CDR1 and CDR2: MDHEN, SYDVKM. V gave up 6 bases and J gave up 7 bases, with 12 bases separating them. This CDR3 comprises 12 residues. The CDR3 DNA reads TGTGCCAGCAGCTCAGGACAAGGTGGCTACACCTTC. Protein: CASSSGQGGYTF.

This clone turned up a few times. The V and J genes are TRBV30 and TRBJ1-4; D is unresolved. Per the germline V gene, CDR1 is GTSNPN and CDR2 is SVGIG (reference sequence). The CDR3 spans 13 residues. Trimming cost V 6 bases and J 0 bases, with 8 bases left between them. The CDR3: CACWPPTNEKLFF. The CDR3 nucleotides read TGTGCCTGTTGGCCGCCAACTAATGAAAAACTGTTTTTT.

This chain uses TRBV10-3 with TRBJ2-5; TRBD2 is a possible D gene (6 bases). Germline values: CDR1 ENHRY, CDR2 SYGVKD. This CDR3 comprises 12 residues. V was pared by 10 bases and J by 1 base, with 10 bases between. The CDR3 loop is CATGTGQETQYF. The CDR3 nucleotides read TGTGCCACGGGGACTGGCCAAGAGACCCAGTACTTC.

This clone was observed a single time. V is TRBV5-6 and J is TRBJ1-4; D might be TRBD1 (5 bases). The germline V gene has CDR1 SGHDT and CDR2 YYEEEE. Trimming took off 0 bases at V and 8 bases at J, with 14 bases between the two ends. This CDR3 region has 15 residues. The CDR3 DNA reads as TGTGCCAGCAGCTTGGGGGGAGGGGCGCTCGAAAAACTGTTTTTT. It yields the protein CASSLGGGALEKLFF.